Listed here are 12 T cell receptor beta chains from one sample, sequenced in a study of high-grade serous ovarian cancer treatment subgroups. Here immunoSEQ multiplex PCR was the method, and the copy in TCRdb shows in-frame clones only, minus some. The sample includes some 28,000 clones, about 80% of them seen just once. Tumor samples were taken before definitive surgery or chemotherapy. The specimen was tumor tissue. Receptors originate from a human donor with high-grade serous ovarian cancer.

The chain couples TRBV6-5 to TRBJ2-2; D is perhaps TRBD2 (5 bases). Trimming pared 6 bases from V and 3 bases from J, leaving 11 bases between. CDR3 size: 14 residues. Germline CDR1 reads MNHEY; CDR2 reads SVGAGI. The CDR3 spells CASRPGSDTGELFF. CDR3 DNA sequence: TGTGCCAGCAGGCCGGGATCGGACACCGGGGAGCTGTTTTTT.

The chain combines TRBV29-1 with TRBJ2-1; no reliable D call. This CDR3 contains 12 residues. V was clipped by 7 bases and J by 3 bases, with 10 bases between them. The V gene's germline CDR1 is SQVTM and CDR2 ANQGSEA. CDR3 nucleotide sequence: TGCAGCGCCCAGCCCGTCTACAATGAGCAGTTCTTC. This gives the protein CSAQPVYNEQFF.

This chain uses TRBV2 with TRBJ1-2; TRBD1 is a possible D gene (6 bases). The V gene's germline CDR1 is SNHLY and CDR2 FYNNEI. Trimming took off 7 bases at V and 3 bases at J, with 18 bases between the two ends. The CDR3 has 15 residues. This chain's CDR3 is CASTSLVRGDYGYTF. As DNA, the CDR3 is TGTGCCAGCACTTCCCTCGTGAGGGGGGACTATGGCTACACCTTC.

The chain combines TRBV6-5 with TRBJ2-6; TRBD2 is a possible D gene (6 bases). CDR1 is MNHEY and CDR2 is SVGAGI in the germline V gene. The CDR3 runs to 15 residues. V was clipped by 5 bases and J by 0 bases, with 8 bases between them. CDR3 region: CASSGGDSGANVLTF. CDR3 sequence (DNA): TGTGCCAGCAGTGGCGGGGACTCTGGGGCCAACGTCCTGACTTTC.

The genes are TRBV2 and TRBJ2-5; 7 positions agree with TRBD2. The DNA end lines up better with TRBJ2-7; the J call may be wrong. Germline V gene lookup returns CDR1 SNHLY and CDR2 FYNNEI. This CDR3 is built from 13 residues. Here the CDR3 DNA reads TGTGCCAGCAGTCGGGAGGAAAGTAGCGAGCAGTACTTC. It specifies CASSREESSEQYF.

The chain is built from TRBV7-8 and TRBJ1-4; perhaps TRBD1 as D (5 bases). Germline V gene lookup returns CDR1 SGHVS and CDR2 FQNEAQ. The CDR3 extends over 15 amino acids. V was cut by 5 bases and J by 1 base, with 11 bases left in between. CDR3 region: CASSPRGGTNEKLFF. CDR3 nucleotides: TGTGCCAGCAGCCCCCGGGGGGGAACTAATGAAAAACTGTTTTTT.

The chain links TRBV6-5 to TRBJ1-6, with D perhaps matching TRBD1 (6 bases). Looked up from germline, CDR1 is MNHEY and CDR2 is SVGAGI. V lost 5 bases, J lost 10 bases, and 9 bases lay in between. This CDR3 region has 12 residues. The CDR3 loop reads CASSQGNSPLHF. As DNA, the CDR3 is TGTGCCAGCAGTCAGGGGAACTCACCCCTCCACTTT.

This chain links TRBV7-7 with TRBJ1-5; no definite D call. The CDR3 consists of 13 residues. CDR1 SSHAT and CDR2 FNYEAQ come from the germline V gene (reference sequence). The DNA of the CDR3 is TGTGCTGGCAGCCAGGACGGGAATCAGCCCCAGCATTTT. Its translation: CAGSQDGNQPQHF. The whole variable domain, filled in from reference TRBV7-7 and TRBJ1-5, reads GAGVSQSPRYKVTKRGQDVTLRCDPISSHATLYWYQQALGQGPEFLTYFNYEAQPDKSGLPSDRFSAERPEGSISTLTIQRTEQRDSAMYRCAGSQDGNQPQHFGDGTRLSIL.

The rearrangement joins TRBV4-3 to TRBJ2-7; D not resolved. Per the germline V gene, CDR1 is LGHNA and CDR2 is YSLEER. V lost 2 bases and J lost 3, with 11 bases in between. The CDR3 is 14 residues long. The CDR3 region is CASSQQAGDYEQYF. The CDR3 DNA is TGCGCCAGCAGCCAACAGGCAGGAGACTACGAGCAGTACTTC.

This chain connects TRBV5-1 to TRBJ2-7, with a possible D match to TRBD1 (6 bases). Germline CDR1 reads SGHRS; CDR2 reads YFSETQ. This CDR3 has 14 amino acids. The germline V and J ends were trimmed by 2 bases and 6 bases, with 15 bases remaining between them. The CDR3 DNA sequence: TGCGCCAGCAGCTTCGTTGACAGGACGGGCGAGCAGTACTTC. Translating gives CASSFVDRTGEQYF.

The CDR3 is CASSYEGPTSGNTIYF. The CDR3 region has the DNA TGTGCCAGCAGTTACGAGGGCCCGACCTCTGGAAACACCATATATTTT. The chain has TRBV6-5 and TRBJ1-3, with unresolved D. Per the germline V gene, CDR1 is MNHEY and CDR2 is SVGAGI. The CDR3 is 16 residues long. V lost 2 bases and J 0 bases, leaving 11 bases between the germline ends.

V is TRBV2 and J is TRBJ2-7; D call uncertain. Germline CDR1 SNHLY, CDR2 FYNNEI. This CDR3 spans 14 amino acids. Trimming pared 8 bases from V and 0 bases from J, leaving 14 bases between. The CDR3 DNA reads TGTGCCAGCGGTGGGGTCTCGGGCTCCTACGAGCAGTACTTC. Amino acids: CASGGVSGSYEQYF.